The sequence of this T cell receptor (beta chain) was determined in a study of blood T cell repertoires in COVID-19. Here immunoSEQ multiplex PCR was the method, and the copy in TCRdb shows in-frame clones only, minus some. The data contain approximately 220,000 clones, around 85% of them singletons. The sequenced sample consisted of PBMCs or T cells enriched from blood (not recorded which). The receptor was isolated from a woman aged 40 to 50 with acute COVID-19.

CDR3 nucleotides: TGTGCCAGCAGGGCGGAGAGCTCCTACAATGAGCAGTTCTTC. This translates into CASRAESSYNEQFF. The V gene is TRBV28, the J gene TRBJ2-1; unclear D gene. Germline V gene lookup returns CDR1 MDHEN and CDR2 SYDVKM. Trimming shortened V by 6 bases and J by 0 bases, and 9 bases separated the two germline ends. This CDR3 is 14 amino acids long. Full variable domain (rest looked up from reference TRBV28 and TRBJ2-1): DVKVTQSSRYLVKRTGEKVFLECVQDMDHENMFWYRQDPGLGLRLIYFSYDVKMKEKGDIPEGYSVSREKKERFSLILESASTNQTSMYLCASRAESSYNEQFFGPGTRLTVL.